This T cell receptor beta chain was sequenced during a study of beta chain features in type 1 diabetes. CDR3 size: 14 residues. V lost 5 bases and J 4 bases, leaving 12 bases between the germline ends. Germline V gives CDR1 SGHTA, CDR2 FQGNSA. CD45RO/CCR7/CD25/CD127/CD95/CD27 sorting isolated CD4+ naive, central memory, regulatory and stem cell-like memory cells. Study-level results: Type 1 diabetes patients showed fewer insertions and more deletions at VDJ junctions. PCR might favor shorter templates, but any such skew would affect patients and controls equally. Moderate yet significant TCRB CDR3 shortening was seen in Type 1 diabetes patients in all four CD4+ subsets. A greater similarity of naive, central memory and Treg TCRB repertoires was seen among patients than among healthy donors.

TCRB transcripts that were expressed got sequenced, as all of the isolated RNA had been reverse transcribed. Profiled with immunoSEQ multiplex PCR; TCRdb holds only in-frame clones, not every one. The sample lists 600,000 or so clones; 9.5% to 15% were seen once. On this clone: The antigen remains unidentified.

The chain has TRBV7-2 and TRBJ1-3, with unresolved D. This receptor was obtained from a man aged 25-45 years with type 1 diabetes. The source material was naive CD4+ T cells from blood. CDR3 region: CASSPSGLGNTIYF. CDR3 DNA sequence: TGTGCCAGCAGCCCATCGGGCCTCGGAAACACCATATATTTT.